This T cell receptor beta chain was found in a study of blood T cell repertoires in COVID-19. Background on the study: Researchers got acute and convalescent COVID-19 samples from the United States, Italy and Spain.

This CDR3 contains 13 residues. Germline V lookup: CDR1 SSHAT, CDR2 FNYEAQ (reference sequence). TCRdb's table, derived via immunoSEQ multiplex PCR, lists solely in-frame clones and lacks some. Among 450,000 to 500,000 clones listed, 80% to 90% were seen once. The sample holds a few counts of this clone. Germline and junction disagree at one end, which may indicate a read error. V is TRBV7-7 and J is TRBJ2-5; a possible D gene is TRBD1 (6 bases). Sequencing was performed on peripheral blood. The sequence was collected from a human donor in a cohort sampled during active COVID-19. CDR3: CASSRTGYETQYF. The DNA of the CDR3 is TGTGCTAGCAGCAGAACAGGGTACGAGACCCAGTACTTC. The complete variable domain, with remaining parts taken from reference TRBV7-7 and TRBJ2-5, reads GAGVSQSPRYKVTKRGQDVTLRCDPISSHATLYWYQQALGQGPEFLTYFNYEAQPDKSGLPSDRFSAERPEGSISTLTIQRTEQRDSAMYRCASSRTGYETQYFGPGTRLLVL.